This passage covers 3 T cell receptor beta chains from one sample sequenced in a study of control samples from healthy donors and cancer patients. Here immunoSEQ multiplex PCR was the method, and the copy in TCRdb shows in-frame clones only, minus some. This table holds 100,000 to 150,000 clones, roughly 84% found once. The sequenced sample was blood. The receptors shown here come from a man aged 40-50 years in good health.

The chain uses TRBV7-9 and TRBJ1-1, with D uncertain. V was cut by 0 bases and J by 0 bases, with 8 bases left in between. The germline CDR1 and CDR2 sequences are SEHNR and FQNEAQ (reference sequence). This CDR3 has 15 residues. CDR3 DNA sequence: TGTGCCAGCAGCTTAGCGACGGGTCTGAACACTGAAGCTTTCTTT. This sequence encodes CASSLATGLNTEAFF.

CDR3 sequence: CASSQDTGHMNTEAFF. The CDR3 nucleotides read TGTGCCAGCAGCCAAGATACGGGACACATGAACACTGAAGCTTTCTTT. The chain has TRBV4-2 and TRBJ1-1; a weak D match, TRBD1 (6 bases). Germline V gene lookup returns CDR1 LGHNA and CDR2 YNFKEQ. The CDR3 covers 16 residues. V lost 0 bases and J lost 0, with 11 bases in between.

The chain joins TRBV7-6 to TRBJ1-3; tentative D call: TRBD1 (6 bases). V dropped 4 bases and J dropped 0 bases, with 16 bases sitting between them. The germline V gene encodes CDR1 SGHVS and CDR2 FNYEAQ. CDR3 length equals 17 residues. The CDR3 DNA is TGTGCCAGCAGCTCCCGAACGACAGGCTACTCTGGAAACACCATATATTTT. Protein product: CASSSRTTGYSGNTIYF.